The clone carrying this T cell receptor beta chain was found a few times. Its antigen is still unknown. TCRdb redid the calling of the 5' RACE reads with MiXCR, one entry per CDR3 protein. The sample includes 430,000 or so distinct CDR3 sequences, roughly 24% of them seen just once. Germline lookup yields CDR1 SGHTA and CDR2 FQGNSA. The CDR3 runs 14 residues. V lost 5 bases, J lost 1 base, and 12 bases lay in between. The data were obtained in a study of identical twins. Notes on the study in general: Twins' excess sharing was less marked for out-of-frame beta sequences.

The same sample was also used in a study of T cells expressing NK-cell markers. That paper adds: Dominant NKG2C+ clonotype frequencies of 1.0-7.0% of CD8+ T cells were measured in over five donors.

The receptor was derived from a woman aged 18-30 years in good health. The chain has TRBV7-2 and TRBJ2-7; D gene unclear. The sequenced sample was CD4+ T cells sorted from blood. DNA of the CDR3: TGTGCCAGCAGCCCCGCGGTAGGGTCCTACGAGCAGTACTTC. It specifies CASSPAVGSYEQYF.